The present T cell receptor (beta chain) was sequenced within a study of blood T cells in healthy people across ages. The authors ran a second PCR of roughly 6 to 12 cycles using a sample-barcoded 5' primer and a J-beta primer mix. Per-sample output comprised a minimum of 2.5 million paired-end reads containing CDR3. TCRdb redid the calling of the 5' RACE reads with MiXCR, one entry per CDR3 protein. Of over 950,000 distinct CDR3 sequences detected, roughly two fifths appear once; the ten largest clones hold approximately 14%. The CDR3 is 17 residues long. The germline gives CDR1 LGHDT, CDR2 YNNKEL (reference sequence). The study recruited healthy Caucasian donors from Russia who were aged about 6 to 95. Every donor provided 7.5 to 10 milliliters of peripheral blood. Of note for this clonotype: The junction does not match germline at one end; this may be a read error.

The receptor was isolated from a man in his late teens or twenties in good health. The J gene is TRBJ2-3, the V gene TRBV3-1; 13 bases agree with TRBD2. Sequenced: blood. The CDR3 bases are TGTGCCGGCAGCCTAGGACTAGCGGGGGCCGAATCAGATACGCAGTATTTT. Its translation is CAGSLGLAGAESDTQYF.